This T cell receptor beta chain was sequenced for a study of CD8 T cells in Susac syndrome. CD8+ and CD4+ T cells were negatively isolated; TEMRA cells were FACS-enriched. The CDR3 has 14 residues. CDR1 is MDHEN and CDR2 is SYDVKM in the germline V gene. The ends lost 3 bases at V and 1 base at J; junction bases unmatched: 3. Random hexamers were used to reverse transcribe roughly 0.5 to 1 ug of RNA. Across 54 Vbeta and 13 Jbeta, immunoSEQ multiplex PCR amplified TCR beta CDR3. TCRdb re-called the immunoSEQ multiplex PCR reads through MiXCR, storing one row per CDR3 protein. The repertoire has some 200,000 distinct CDR3 sequences, over 85% of them found once; the top ten carry less than 0.12%. With respect to this clonotype: The antigen remains unidentified.

General study points: The study acknowledged a relatively small number of individuals in its TCR sequencing and HLA analysis.

This TCR was recovered from a human donor in good health. The material sequenced was CD4+ T cells from PBMCs. This chain uses TRBV28 with TRBJ2-7, with 7 bases identical to TRBD2. The CDR3 here is CASSLGGSSYEQYF. For the CDR3, the DNA is TGTGCCAGCAGTTTGGGCGGGAGTTCCTACGAGCAGTACTTC.